This entry is about one T cell receptor beta chain. Libraries were prepared by immunoSEQ multiplex PCR; TCRdb keeps only in-frame clonotypes and omits some of them. The sample records about 86,000 clones, roughly 84% being singletons. The germline gives CDR1 SGHNT, CDR2 YENEEA. This CDR3 region has 13 residues. Trimming removed 5 bases at V and 6 bases at J, with 13 bases between. The data stem from a study of identifying expanded T cells in peripheral blood. The source is a person aged 18 to 75 in good health. The chain uses TRBV11-3 and TRBJ2-5; no firm D call. The sequenced sample was blood. The CDR3 nucleotides are TGTGCCAGCAGCGTAGGGTATAAACAGACCCAGTACTTC. Its protein is CASSVGYKQTQYF.